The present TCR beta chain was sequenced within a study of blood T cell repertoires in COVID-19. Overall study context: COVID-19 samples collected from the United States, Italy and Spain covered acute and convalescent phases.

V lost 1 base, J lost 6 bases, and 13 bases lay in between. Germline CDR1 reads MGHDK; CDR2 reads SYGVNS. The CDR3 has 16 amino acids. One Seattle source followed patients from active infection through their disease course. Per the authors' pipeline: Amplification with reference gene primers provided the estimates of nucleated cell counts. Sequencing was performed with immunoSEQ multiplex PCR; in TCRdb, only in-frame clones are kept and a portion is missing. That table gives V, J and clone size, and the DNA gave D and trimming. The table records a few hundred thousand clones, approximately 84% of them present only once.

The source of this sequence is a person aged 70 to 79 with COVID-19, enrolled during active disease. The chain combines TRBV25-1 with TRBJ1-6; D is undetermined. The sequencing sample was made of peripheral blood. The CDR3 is CASSESWGVGNSPLHF. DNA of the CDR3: TGTGCCAGCAGTGAATCATGGGGAGTGGGTAATTCACCCCTCCACTTT.